These 21 T cell receptor beta chains originate from one sample sequenced in a study of cytomegalovirus exposure and HLA in healthy donors. A multiplex PCR was run with 60 Vbeta primers and 13 Jbeta primers. This table comes from immunoSEQ multiplex PCR, and its TCRdb copy is limited to in-frame clones, with some not included. Here the sample table reports fewer than 150,000 clones. Sequencing was performed on PBMCs. Receptor source: a middle-aged man in good health and CMV-seronegative.

This chain joins TRBV5-5 and TRBJ2-7, with 10 bases aligning to TRBD2. The CDR3 is made up of 16 amino acids. J was trimmed by 4 bases and V by 4 bases; bases with no gene match: 11. The germline V gene encodes CDR1 SGHKS and CDR2 YYEKEE (reference sequence). This CDR3 is CASSPEGAGGLYEQYF. In DNA form, the CDR3 reads TGTGCCAGCAGCCCTGAGGGAGCGGGGGGGCTGTACGAGCAGTACTTC. Drawing the rest from reference TRBV5-5 and TRBJ2-7, the complete variable domain is DAGVTQSPTHLIKTRGQQVTLRCSPISGHKSVSWYQQVLGQGPQFIFQYYEKEERGRGNFPDRFSARQFPNYSSELNVNALLLGDSALYLCASSPEGAGGLYEQYFGPGTRLTVT.

V and J are TRBV2 and TRBJ1-4, with a tentative D call TRBD1 (6 bases). Trimming pared 3 bases from V and 7 bases from J, leaving 15 bases between. The CDR3 has 15 amino acids. The germline gives CDR1 SNHLY, CDR2 FYNNEI. For the CDR3, the DNA is TGTGCCAGCAGTGAGTTCACCGGGACATTTGAAAAACTGTTTTTT. Protein product: CASSEFTGTFEKLFF. Together with reference TRBV2 and TRBJ1-4, the CDR3 gives the full variable domain: EPEVTQTPSHQVTQMGQEVILRCVPISNHLYFYWYRQILGQKVEFLVSFYNNEISEKSEIFDDQFSVERPDGSNFTLKIRSTKLEDSAMYFCASSEFTGTFEKLFFGSGTQLSVL.

V is TRBV4-1 and J is TRBJ1-5; tentatively, D is TRBD1 (5 bases). Trimming left V 0 bases short and J 6 bases short, with 12 bases between. The length of the CDR3 is 15 residues. Germline V gene lookup returns CDR1 MGHRA and CDR2 YSYEKL. The CDR3 bases are TGCGCCAGCAGCCAAGATGGGCAGGGAACTCAGCCCCAGCATTTT. Translation gives CASSQDGQGTQPQHF.

The chain joins TRBV7-8 to TRBJ2-7; TRBD2 aligns across 10 bases. This CDR3 is built from 15 residues. CDR1 is SGHVS, CDR2 FQNEAQ, per germline. V gave up 2 bases and J gave up 4 bases; unmatched junction bases: 5. In DNA, the CDR3 is TGTGCCAGCAGCTTATCGGCTAGCGGGGGATACGAGCAGTACTTC. Its translation is CASSLSASGGYEQYF.

J is TRBJ2-5 and V is TRBV4-2; the match to TRBD1 covers 7 bases. The germline V gene encodes CDR1 LGHNA and CDR2 YNFKEQ. CDR3 length: 14 residues. The ends lost 1 base at V and 4 bases at J; junction bases unmatched: 3. DNA of the CDR3: TGTGCCAGCAGCCAAGGACAGGGAGCAGAGACCCAGTACTTC. It yields the protein CASSQGQGAETQYF.

The chain links TRBV5-1 to TRBJ2-3; 12 bases align to TRBD2. The CDR3 runs 16 residues. The V gene's germline CDR1 is SGHRS and CDR2 YFSETQ. J was trimmed by 3 bases and V by 7 bases; bases with no gene match: 9. The CDR3 is CASCQILAGGTDTQYF. The CDR3, as DNA: TGCGCCAGCTGCCAGATACTAGCGGGGGGAACAGATACGCAGTATTTT. Together with reference TRBV5-1 and TRBJ2-3, the CDR3 gives the full variable domain: KAGVTQTPRYLIKTRGQQVTLSCSPISGHRSVSWYQQTPGQGLQFLFEYFSETQRNKGNFPGRFSGRQFSNSRSEMNVSTLELGDSALYLCASCQILAGGTDTQYFGPGTRLTVL.

The V call is TRBV7-9, the J call TRBJ2-2; the D gene is possibly TRBD2 (6 bases). V was trimmed by 1 base and J by 1 base, leaving 10 bases between them. Germline CDR1 is SEHNR and CDR2 is FQNEAQ (reference sequence). The CDR3 covers 16 residues. CDR3 protein: CASSLGGVMNTGELFF. The CDR3 DNA is TGTGCCAGCAGCTTAGGGGGGGTCATGAACACCGGGGAGCTGTTTTTT.

The chain employs TRBV5-4 and TRBJ2-7; perhaps TRBD1 as D (5 bases). The germline gives CDR1 SGHNT, CDR2 YYREEE (reference sequence). The CDR3 covers 14 residues. V dropped 4 bases and J dropped 6 bases, with 17 bases sitting between them. The CDR3 nucleotides read TGTGCCAGCAGCCCGGACACCCGTCTAGTCGAGCAGTACTTC. It yields the protein CASSPDTRLVEQYF.

The V gene is TRBV7-3, the J gene TRBJ2-5; 10 bases line up with TRBD2. This CDR3 comprises 16 residues. The J segment lost 5 bases and the V segment lost 1 base, leaving 7 bases of the junction unmatched. The germline CDR1 and CDR2 sequences are SGHTA and FQGTGA. In nucleotides, the CDR3 is TGTGCCAGCAGCTTAAGGGTAGCGGGGGGTTTGGAGACCCAGTACTTC. Protein product: CASSLRVAGGLETQYF.

Remarks on this clone: The sample carries other DNA sequences with the same CDR3. V and J are TRBV2 and TRBJ1-1, with D perhaps TRBD1 (6 bases). Trimming stripped 6 bases from V and 0 bases from J, with 8 bases between. Germline V gene sequence: CDR1 SNHLY, CDR2 FYNNEI. This CDR3 is 13 amino acids long. The CDR3 protein is CASRPGVNTEAFF. CDR3 coding DNA: TGTGCCAGCAGACCAGGGGTGAACACTGAAGCTTTCTTT.

The V gene is TRBV5-1, the J gene TRBJ1-1; D might be TRBD1 (5 bases). The CDR3 loop spans 13 amino acids. The germline gives CDR1 SGHRS, CDR2 YFSETQ. The V gene lost 3 bases and the J gene lost 1 base, with 7 bases spanning the gap. CDR3 sequence: CASSWGGNTEAFF. The CDR3 region has the DNA TGCGCCAGCAGCTGGGGGGGGAACACTGAAGCTTTCTTT. The entire variable domain, with the rest obtained from reference TRBV5-1 and TRBJ1-1, is as follows: KAGVTQTPRYLIKTRGQQVTLSCSPISGHRSVSWYQQTPGQGLQFLFEYFSETQRNKGNFPGRFSGRQFSNSRSEMNVSTLELGDSALYLCASSWGGNTEAFFGQGTRLTVV.

The rearrangement links TRBV6-5 to TRBJ1-5, with D possibly TRBD1 on 6 matching bases. Germline-derived CDR1 and CDR2 are MNHEY and SVGAGI. The V gene lost 5 bases and the J gene lost 3 bases, with 11 bases spanning the gap. The CDR3 is 14 residues long. In DNA, the CDR3 is TGTGCCAGCAGTCGGACAGTGTTCAATCAGCCCCAGCATTTT. It translates to CASSRTVFNQPQHF.

V usage is TRBV9 and J usage is TRBJ2-3, with TRBD2 matching over 8 bases. Trimming at V came to 0 bases and at J to 8 bases, leaving 11 bases not matched to a gene. The V gene's germline CDR1 is SGDLS and CDR2 YYNGEE. This CDR3 region has 16 residues. CDR3 amino acids: CASSVEGSGGGGTQYF. The DNA for the CDR3 is TGTGCCAGCAGCGTAGAGGGAAGCGGGGGAGGGGGTACGCAGTATTTT.

This chain joins TRBV6-6 and TRBJ2-3, with D hard to call. From germline, CDR1 is MNHNY and CDR2 SVGAGI (reference sequence). This CDR3 is 15 amino acids long. V lost 2 bases to trimming and J lost 0 bases, with 9 bases between them. CDR3 protein: CASSYPTASTDTQYF. DNA of the CDR3: TGTGCCAGCAGTTACCCTACAGCTAGCACAGATACGCAGTATTTT.

The J gene is TRBJ2-7, the V gene TRBV5-5; tentative D call: TRBD2 (5 bases). The CDR3 consists of 12 residues. Germline CDR1 reads SGHKS; CDR2 reads YYEKEE (reference sequence). The V gene lost 4 bases and the J gene lost 4 bases, with 9 bases spanning the gap. CDR3 protein: CASSSEGYEQYF. Written as DNA, the CDR3 is TGTGCCAGCAGCAGCGAGGGTTACGAGCAGTACTTC.

J is TRBJ1-4 and V is TRBV5-1; D unclear. Germline V lookup: CDR1 SGHRS, CDR2 YFSETQ. Trimming pared 5 bases from V and 6 bases from J, leaving 8 bases between. This CDR3 contains 12 residues. The CDR3: CASSNTDEKLFF. Here the CDR3 DNA reads TGCGCCAGCAGTAATACAGATGAAAAACTGTTTTTT.

V usage is TRBV4-3 and J usage is TRBJ2-7; TRBD1 matches 8 bases. The CDR3 contains 14 residues. CDR1 is LGHNA, CDR2 YSLEER, per germline. The V and J ends lost 4 bases and 3 bases, in that order; junction bases with no gene match: 5. CDR3 loop: CASSPGQGHYEQYF. The CDR3 region has the DNA TGCGCCAGCAGCCCTGGACAGGGACACTACGAGCAGTACTTC.

The chain has TRBV11-2 and TRBJ2-5; possible D gene TRBD2, 5 bases. This CDR3 comprises 15 residues. Trimming pared 4 bases from V and 5 bases from J, leaving 17 bases between. CDR1 is SGHAT and CDR2 is FQNNGV in the germline V gene. CDR3 protein: CASSWTGPAGETQYF. CDR3 coding DNA: TGTGCCAGCAGCTGGACTGGGCCCGCAGGCGAGACCCAGTACTTC.

The chain carries TRBV14 and TRBJ2-2; 11 positions match TRBD1. The V and J ends lost 4 bases and 3 bases, in that order; junction bases with no gene match: 1. Per germline, CDR1 SGHDN and CDR2 FVKESK. The CDR3 is 15 amino acids. CDR3 loop: CASSPGQGDTGELFF. The CDR3 nucleotides read TGTGCCAGCAGCCCGGGACAGGGGGACACCGGGGAGCTGTTTTTT.

The chain links TRBV19 to TRBJ1-4; D not certain. The CDR3 length is 15 residues. Germline CDR1 is LNHDA and CDR2 is SQIVND (reference sequence). Between the trimmed V and J ends, which lost 2 bases and 7 bases, there was a span of 14 bases. This chain's CDR3 is CASSISGPRGEKLFF. The CDR3 region has the DNA TGTGCCAGTAGTATAAGCGGCCCGCGGGGTGAAAAACTGTTTTTT.

The chain links TRBV5-1 to TRBJ1-2; D gene ambiguous. The CDR3 consists of 14 residues. CDR1 SGHRS and CDR2 YFSETQ come from the germline V gene. Trimming pared 1 base from V and 2 bases from J, leaving 9 bases between. The CDR3 is CASSLIGQNYGYTF. The CDR3 DNA reads as TGCGCCAGCAGCTTGATTGGGCAAAACTATGGCTACACCTTC.